This T cell receptor (beta chain) derives from a study of shared clonotypes between healthy human individuals. Profiling relied on immunoSEQ multiplex PCR, and the TCRdb table lists in-frame clones only, not all of them. The table records over 2 million clones, roughly 96% of them present only once. Trimming at V came to 3 bases and at J to 7 bases, leaving 11 bases not matched to a gene. Germline loops: CDR1 LNHNV, CDR2 YYDKDF (reference sequence). The CDR3 loop spans 16 amino acids. The sequence came from a man aged 18 to 35 in good health. Input material: naive CD4+ T cells sorted from blood. As for subset: CD45RA+ positively selected. This sequence joins TRBV15 and TRBJ2-5, with TRBD2 matching 10 bases. The CDR3, as DNA: TGTGCCACCAGCAGTGCCATCAGCGGGGGGGCAGGGACCCAGTACTTC. It is translated as CATSSAISGGAGTQYF.